Listed below are T cell receptor beta chains from one sample, sequenced in a study of early T cells in non-severe SARS-CoV-2 infection. In TCRdb, the 5' RACE reads were re-called with MiXCR into one record per CDR3 protein. The data contain 50,000 to 65,000 distinct CDR3 sequences, roughly 10% of them singletons. The specimen was whole blood, collected at baseline. The source is an adult who was a healthcare worker with PCR-confirmed SARS-CoV-2 infection or an uninfected control (not recorded which). Each CDR3 is given with its conserved first and last residue. D genes are given only for firm matches. Only part of the rows carry a size: once, few, many, or a class if the clone is expanded.

>NA|TRBV9|few|TRBJ2-5
CASSPWGLTTDEETQYF
TGTGCCAGCAGCCCCTGGGGACTCACGACGGATGAAGAGACCCAGTACTTC
>NA|TRBV20-1|NA|TRBJ2-1
CSARRTVGSSYNEQFF
TGCAGTGCTAGGAGAACAGTCGGCAGCTCCTACAATGAGCAGTTCTTC
>NA|TRBV30|NA|TRBJ2-1
CAWSGENEQFF
TGTGCCTGGAGTGGGGAAAATGAGCAGTTCTTC
>NA|TRBV19|NA|TRBJ1-5
CASSIGTVANQPQHF
TGTGCCAGTAGTATAGGGACAGTGGCGAATCAGCCCCAGCATTTT
>TRBD1|TRBV20-1|NA|TRBJ1-2
CSAIDRVAGGYTF
TGCAGTGCTATTGACAGGGTAGCGGGTGGCTACACCTTC
>NA|TRBV19|few|TRBJ1-2
CASSRTAYGYTF
TGTGCCAGTAGCCGGACCGCTTATGGCTACACCTTC
>NA|TRBV3-1|NA|TRBJ2-7
CASSQAPRGDYEQYF
TGTGCCAGCAGCCAAGCGCCTAGGGGAGATTACGAGCAGTACTTC
>NA|TRBV2|NA|TRBJ2-3
CASSGARGDTQYF
TGTGCCAGCAGTGGCGCCAGGGGAGATACGCAGTATTTT
>NA|TRBV30|NA|TRBJ2-5
CAWSGTVQETQYF
TGTGCCTGGAGTGGGACAGTCCAAGAGACCCAGTACTTC
>TRBD1|TRBV7-6|many|TRBJ1-1
CASSLDEGAAAFF
TGTGCCAGCAGCTTAGACGAGGGGGCAGCAGCTTTCTTT
>NA|TRBV12-3/TRBV12-4|NA|TRBJ1-6
CASSFPTGYNSPLHF
TGTGCCAGCAGTTTTCCGACGGGATATAATTCACCCCTCCACTTT
>TRBD1|TRBV19|few|TRBJ1-1
CASSPHLDRANTEAFF
TGTGCCAGTAGTCCACACCTGGACAGGGCGAACACTGAAGCTTTCTTT
>NA|TRBV4-3|few|TRBJ2-1
CASSPSGGRRNEQFF
TGCGCCAGCAGCCCCTCGGGGGGCAGGAGGAATGAGCAGTTCTTC
>NA|TRBV7-2|NA|TRBJ2-1
CASSMLKGGSRQFF
TGTGCCAGCAGCATGCTAAAGGGGGGTTCACGGCAGTTCTTC
>TRBD1|TRBV12-5|many|TRBJ2-1
CASGPGQGHNEQFF
TGTGCTAGTGGACCGGGACAGGGCCACAATGAGCAGTTCTTC
>NA|TRBV19|NA|TRBJ1-2
CASSHQVGHGYTF
TGTGCCAGTAGTCATCAGGTGGGCCACGGCTACACCTTC
>TRBD2|TRBV6-6|NA|TRBJ2-3
CASRPLAGRPDTQYF
TGTGCCAGCAGGCCACTAGCGGGGAGGCCAGATACGCAGTATTTT
>NA|TRBV19|many|TRBJ2-7
CASSIHLYHYEQYF
TGTGCCAGTAGTATCCACCTGTATCACTACGAGCAGTACTTC
>NA|TRBV11-2|NA|TRBJ2-7
CASSFVGSSYEQYF
TGTGCCAGCAGCTTCGTTGGGAGCTCCTACGAGCAGTACTTC
>TRBD2|TRBV11-2|few|TRBJ2-2
CASSPRTSGSTGELFF
TGTGCCAGCAGCCCTAGGACTAGCGGGAGCACCGGGGAGCTGTTTTTT
>TRBD1|TRBV4-1|few|TRBJ1-3
CASSQSPPGQQGNTIYF
TGCGCCAGCAGCCAATCGCCCCCGGGACAGCAAGGAAACACCATATATTTT
>NA|TRBV9|NA|TRBJ1-1
CASSQFYSGVNTEAFF
TGTGCCAGCAGCCAGTTCTATTCGGGGGTGAACACTGAAGCTTTCTTT
>TRBD1|TRBV7-2|NA|TRBJ2-2
CASSARGTNTGELFF
TGTGCCAGCAGCGCCAGGGGGACGAACACCGGGGAGCTGTTTTTT
>TRBD1|TRBV18|few|TRBJ1-1
CASSAGGLNTEAFF
TGTGCCAGCTCAGCAGGGGGCTTGAACACTGAAGCTTTCTTT
>TRBD1|TRBV10-2|few|TRBJ1-1
CASSSTGVTEAFF
TGCGCCAGCAGTTCTACAGGGGTTACTGAAGCTTTCTTT